This T cell receptor (beta chain) came from a study of blood T cell repertoires in COVID-19. At the level of the study: COVID-19 samples collected from the United States, Italy and Spain covered acute and convalescent phases.

The CDR3 has 13 amino acids. Germline-derived CDR1 and CDR2 are DFQATT and SNEGSKA (reference sequence). Trimming removed 3 bases from V and 5 bases from J, with 13 bases in between. In the authors' methods: Reference gene primer amplification gave estimated nucleated cell counts. Clones were read by immunoSEQ multiplex PCR, and TCRdb kept only the in-frame ones, dropping some. V and J calls and clone size are those listed in that table; D and trimming were worked out from the DNA. Of some 410,000 clones in the sample, more than 75% were seen once. Sequencing used PBMCs or T cells enriched from blood (not recorded which). The sequence was collected from a woman aged 30 to 39 with acute COVID-19. The chain carries TRBV20-1 and TRBJ1-2, with D unclear. The CDR3 reads CSASVGRQYGYTF. The CDR3, as DNA: TGCAGTGCTAGTGTGGGCAGACAATATGGCTACACCTTC.